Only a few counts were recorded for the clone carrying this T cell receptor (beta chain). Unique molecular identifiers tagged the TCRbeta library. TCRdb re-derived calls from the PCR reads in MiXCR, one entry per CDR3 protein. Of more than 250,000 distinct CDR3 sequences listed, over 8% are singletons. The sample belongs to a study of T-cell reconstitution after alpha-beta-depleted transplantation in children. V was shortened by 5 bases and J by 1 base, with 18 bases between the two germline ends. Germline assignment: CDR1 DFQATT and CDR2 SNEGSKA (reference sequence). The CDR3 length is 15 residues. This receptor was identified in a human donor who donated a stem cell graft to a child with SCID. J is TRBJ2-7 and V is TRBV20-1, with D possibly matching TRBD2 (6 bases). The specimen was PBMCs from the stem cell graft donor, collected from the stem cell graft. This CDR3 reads CSAPAAGPSSYEQYF. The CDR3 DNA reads TGCAGTGCTCCGGCTGCGGGGCCCTCTTCCTACGAGCAGTACTTC.